This entry features one T cell receptor beta chain sequence. It has no known antigen specificity. Per-base qualities were not stored, and no clone one base away is much larger. The time point label for this specimen denotes: about 28 days (+/-7) after the second vaccine dose. AZD1222 recipients with second doses at about 4 weeks or about 12 weeks were pooled, because spike-specific TCR depth and breadth did not differ between schedules. The vaccinee samples were drawn from two UK trials, COV001 and COV002, one of which was a single-blind randomized controlled phase 2/3 trial testing AZD1222 (ChAdOx1 nCoV-19) in healthy adults. For TCRbeta chain sequencing, PBMC samples from trial participants were taken at day 0 and at day 28 after the second dose. The germline V gene yields SGHRS for CDR1 and YFSETQ for CDR2. The CDR3 has 14 amino acids, counting the end cysteine and phenylalanine. The only DNA kept is the CDR3, 42 bases in frame from the first base. Cut back by 0 bases and 1 base, the V and J ends lie 7 bases apart.

This entry is derived from a study of T cell responses to AZD1222 COVID-19 vaccine (dated by TCRdb to the early 2020s). Some background on the complete study: TCR sequencing was performed for about 250 trial participants, of whom approximately 200 were given two doses of AZD1222 and 26 were given two doses of MenACWY control vaccine. Enrollment into the trials was organized by age into subgroups of 18-55, 56-69 and 70-plus years, and those subgroups contained roughly 160, 29 and 62 TCR-sequenced participants, respectively.

The CDR3 regions of human TCRbeta chains were analyzed by immunosequencing. As for the original processing: TCRs in the repertoires were compared against a reference library of SARS-CoV-2-specific TCRs that had been generated with the MIRA antigen-specificity platform. Breadth meant the fraction of unique TCRs that were SARS-CoV-2-associated, whereas depth meant the fraction of total T cells that were SARS-CoV-2-associated. Using the MIRA data, each spike-specific TCR was mapped to the spike region that the TCR reacts to and placed in a CD4 or CD8 class. Log10-transformed breadth and depth values were compared by one-way ANOVA with Sidak's multiple comparisons tests. The table comes from immuneACCESS by way of TCRdb, which keeps in-frame sequences with V and J called. Part of the clones is missing from these tables; in studies checked, under half for an unresolved V gene and the rest for unknown reasons. V and J calls plus clone size are reproduced from that table; the DNA served to infer D and trimming. A total of about 110,000 clones appear in this sample, around 87% of them only once. Jointly, the top ten make up around 4.5% of the sample.

What the study reported, not specific to this receptor: A significant rise in spike-specific TCR breadth and depth was observed after two AZD1222 doses relative to day 0 and relative to MenACWY recipients. Only five to seven AZD1222 recipients were SARS-CoV-2 seropositive at baseline, limiting conclusions about previously exposed vaccinees. The whole spike protein was spanned by vaccine-associated CD4 TCRs, and dominant responses were seen in regions 160-218 and 743-854. Participants were mostly white British and included more females than males, and it was suggested by the authors that clonal diversity may have been underestimated. Nearly half of unique spike-specific TCRs reportedly recognized epitopes outside regions mutated in the B.1.351 and B.1.1.7 variants. Because no day 14 peak-response samples were available, the repertoires could be characterized only after the peak T cell response. In the small 56-69-year group, the increase in depth fell short of significance, most likely because of low power.

The source is an adult who received the AZD1222 COVID-19 vaccine. Sequencing used peripheral blood, obtained 28 days after the second AZD1222 dose. The rearranged segments are TRBV5-1 and TRBJ2-5, with the D call tentatively TRBD1 or TRBD2, each fitting 5 bases. The CDR3 in this case is CASSLAGTQETQYF. DNA sequence: TGCGCCAGCAGCTTGGCGGGGACCCAAGAGACCCAGTACTTC.